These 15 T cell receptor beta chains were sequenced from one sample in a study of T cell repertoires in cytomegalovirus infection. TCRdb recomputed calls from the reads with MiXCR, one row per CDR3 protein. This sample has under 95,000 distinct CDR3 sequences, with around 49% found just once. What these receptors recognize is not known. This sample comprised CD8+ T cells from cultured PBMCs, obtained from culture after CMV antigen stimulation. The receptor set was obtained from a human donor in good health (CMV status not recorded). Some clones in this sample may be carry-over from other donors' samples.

This chain's CDR3 is CASSPWTGEDGNTIYF. The CDR3 DNA follows: TGCGCCAGCAGCCCGTGGACAGGGGAGGATGGAAACACCATATATTTT. This chain uses TRBV4-1 with TRBJ1-3; 9 bases agree with TRBD1. Germline CDR1 MGHRA, CDR2 YSYEKL. The V and J ends lost 4 bases and 3 bases, in that order; junction bases with no gene match: 7. This CDR3 has 16 amino acids.

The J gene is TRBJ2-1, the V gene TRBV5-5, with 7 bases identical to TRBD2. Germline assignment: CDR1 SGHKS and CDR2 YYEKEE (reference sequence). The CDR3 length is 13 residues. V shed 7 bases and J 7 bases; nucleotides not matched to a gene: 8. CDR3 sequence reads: CASERDLGNEQFF. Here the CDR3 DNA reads TGTGCCAGCGAGCGGGATCTGGGGAATGAGCAGTTCTTC.

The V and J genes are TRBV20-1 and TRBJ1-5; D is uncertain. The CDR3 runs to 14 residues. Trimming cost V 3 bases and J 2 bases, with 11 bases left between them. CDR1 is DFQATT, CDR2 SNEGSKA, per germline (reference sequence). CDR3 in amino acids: CSARSGRGNQPQHF. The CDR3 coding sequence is TGCAGTGCTAGGTCGGGGAGGGGCAATCAGCCCCAGCATTTT.

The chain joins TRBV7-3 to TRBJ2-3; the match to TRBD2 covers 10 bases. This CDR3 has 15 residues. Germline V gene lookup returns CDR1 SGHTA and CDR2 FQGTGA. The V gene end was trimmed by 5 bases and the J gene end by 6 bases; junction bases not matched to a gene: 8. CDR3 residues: CASSPIAGGPDTQYF. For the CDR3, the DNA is TGTGCCAGCAGCCCTATAGCGGGGGGCCCCGATACGCAGTATTTT.

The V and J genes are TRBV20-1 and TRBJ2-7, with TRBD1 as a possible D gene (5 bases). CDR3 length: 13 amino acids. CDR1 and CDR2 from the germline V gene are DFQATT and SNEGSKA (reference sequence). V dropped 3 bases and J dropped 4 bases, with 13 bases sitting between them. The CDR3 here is CSASMGRGYEQYF. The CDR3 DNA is TGCAGTGCTAGTATGGGTAGGGGATACGAGCAGTACTTC.

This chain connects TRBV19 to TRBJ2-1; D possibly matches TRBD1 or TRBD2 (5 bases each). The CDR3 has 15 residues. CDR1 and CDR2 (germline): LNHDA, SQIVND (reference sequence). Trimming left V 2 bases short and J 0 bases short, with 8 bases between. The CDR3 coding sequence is TGTGCCAGTAGTATATGGGGGAGCTCCTACAATGAGCAGTTCTTC. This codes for CASSIWGSSYNEQFF.

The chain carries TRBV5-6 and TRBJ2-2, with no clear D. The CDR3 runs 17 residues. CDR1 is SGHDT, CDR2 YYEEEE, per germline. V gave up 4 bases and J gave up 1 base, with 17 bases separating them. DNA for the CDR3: TGTGCCAGCAGCCCGGAACTGCCCCAAAAGAACACCGGGGAGCTGTTTTTT. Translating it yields CASSPELPQKNTGELFF. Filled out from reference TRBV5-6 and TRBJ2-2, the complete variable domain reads DAGVTQSPTHLIKTRGQQVTLRCSPKSGHDTVSWYQQALGQGPQFIFQYYEEEERQRGNFPDRFSGHQFPNYSSELNVNALLLGDSALYLCASSPELPQKNTGELFFGEGSRLTVL.

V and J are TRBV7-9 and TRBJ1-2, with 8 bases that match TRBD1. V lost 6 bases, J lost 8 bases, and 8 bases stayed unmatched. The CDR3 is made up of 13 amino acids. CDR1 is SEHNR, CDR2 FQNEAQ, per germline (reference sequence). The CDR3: CASSTGTGDGYTF. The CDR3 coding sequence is TGTGCCAGCAGTACTGGGACAGGAGACGGCTACACCTTC.

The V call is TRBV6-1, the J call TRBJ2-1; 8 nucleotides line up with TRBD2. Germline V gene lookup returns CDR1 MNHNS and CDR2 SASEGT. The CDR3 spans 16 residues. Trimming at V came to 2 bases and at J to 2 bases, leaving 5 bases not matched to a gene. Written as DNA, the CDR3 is TGTGCCAGCAGTGAATCCCCGGGAGGGCCCTACAATGAGCAGTTCTTC. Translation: CASSESPGGPYNEQFF.

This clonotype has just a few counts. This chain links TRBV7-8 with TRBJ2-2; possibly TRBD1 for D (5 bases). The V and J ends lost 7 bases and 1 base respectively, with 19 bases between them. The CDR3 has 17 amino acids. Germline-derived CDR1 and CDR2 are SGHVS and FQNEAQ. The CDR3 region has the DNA TGTGCCAGCACCCCCGATTTGACAGCTTGGAACACCGGGGAGCTGTTTTTT. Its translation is CASTPDLTAWNTGELFF.

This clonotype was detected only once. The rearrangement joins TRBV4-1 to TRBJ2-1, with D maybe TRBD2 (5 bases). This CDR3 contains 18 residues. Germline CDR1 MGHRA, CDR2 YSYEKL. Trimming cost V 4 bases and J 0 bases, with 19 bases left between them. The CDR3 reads CASSPQHGLPSSYNEQFF. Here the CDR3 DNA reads TGCGCCAGCAGCCCGCAGCACGGACTGCCCAGCTCCTACAATGAGCAGTTCTTC.

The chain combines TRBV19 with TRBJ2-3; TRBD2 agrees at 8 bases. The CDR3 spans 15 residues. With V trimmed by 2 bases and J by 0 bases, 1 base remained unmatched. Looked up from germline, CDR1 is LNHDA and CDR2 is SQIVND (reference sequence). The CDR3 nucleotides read TGTGCCAGTAGTATATCGGGGGGGAGCACAGATACGCAGTATTTT. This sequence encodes CASSISGGSTDTQYF.

CDR3 loop: CSAREDESSGNTIYF. The DNA of the CDR3 is TGCAGTGCTAGAGAAGACGAATCCTCTGGAAACACCATATATTTT. J is TRBJ1-3 and V is TRBV20-1; D is undetermined. CDR3 length: 15 residues. Looked up from germline, CDR1 is DFQATT and CDR2 is SNEGSKA (reference sequence). The V gene lost 0 bases and the J gene lost 0 bases, with 9 bases spanning the gap.

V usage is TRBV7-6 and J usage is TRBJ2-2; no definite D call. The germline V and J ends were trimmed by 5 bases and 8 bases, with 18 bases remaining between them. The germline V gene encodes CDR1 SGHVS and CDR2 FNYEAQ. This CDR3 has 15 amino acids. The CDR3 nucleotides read TGTGCCAGCAGCCTACTACTGGAGCCTAAGGGGGAGCTGTTTTTT. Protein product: CASSLLLEPKGELFF.

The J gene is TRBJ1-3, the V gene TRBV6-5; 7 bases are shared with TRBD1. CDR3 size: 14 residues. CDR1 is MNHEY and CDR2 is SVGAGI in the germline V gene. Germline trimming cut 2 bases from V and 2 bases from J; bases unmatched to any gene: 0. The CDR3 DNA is TGTGCCAGCAGTTACAGGGGGCCTGGAAACACCATATATTTT. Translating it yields CASSYRGPGNTIYF.